The entry below gives a single TCR beta chain sequence along with its context. Its antigen is not identified. This CDR3 has 14 amino acids. Germline V gene sequence: CDR1 MNHEY, CDR2 SMNVEV (reference sequence). TCRdb re-called the 5' RACE reads, yielding one record per CDR3 amino acid sequence without DNA. The data show some 390,000 distinct CDR3 sequences, and the top ten clones hold about 10%. The record originates from a study of T cells expressing NK-cell markers. For the study at large: CD3+CD56+NKG2C+, CD3+CD56+NKG2C- and CD3+CD56-NKG2C+ T cells, once sorted, supplied the TCR beta repertoires.

Whole-study results and caveats: Similarly, these clonotypes led the CD3+CD56-NKG2C+ fraction as well in a few donors.

V usage is TRBV27 and J usage is TRBJ2-1; TCRdb reports TRBD1, a call that lacks DNA to check it against. What was sequenced was blood T cells: a sorted CD56 or NKG2C T cell subset, CD4+ or CD8+ T cells, or bulk PBMC T cells (not recorded which). This receptor was taken from a woman aged 45-65 years in good health. The CDR3 reads CASSSPWGYNEQFF.